These T cell receptor beta chains were read from a single sample in a study of cytomegalovirus exposure and HLA in healthy donors. Using immunoSEQ multiplex PCR, the repertoire was profiled, and TCRdb retains in-frame clones only, with some absent. The sample lists about 150,000 clones, approximately 80% occurring once. Sequencing was carried out using PBMCs. The receptors come from a man under 40 in good health and CMV-seropositive. CDR3s include the opening cysteine and the closing phenylalanine or tryptophan. A D gene is named only where the DNA matches it firmly. Size values are once, few and many counts, or a class for expanded clones, and some rows have none.

CDR3aa: CASSQVGGTYEQYF
CDR3nt: TGTGCCAGCAGCCAAGTCGGCGGAACCTACGAGCAGTACTTC
v_gene: TRBV4-2
d_gene: .
j_gene: TRBJ2-7
abundance: .

CDR3aa: CATWTGDTGYTF
CDR3nt: TGTGCCACCTGGACAGGGGATACTGGCTACACCTTC
v_gene: TRBV6-5
d_gene: TRBD1
j_gene: TRBJ1-2
abundance: .

CDR3aa: CASSGVQASGELFF
CDR3nt: TGCGCCAGCAGCGGGGTACAGGCATCCGGGGAGCTGTTTTTT
v_gene: TRBV5-1
d_gene: .
j_gene: TRBJ2-2
abundance: once

CDR3aa: CASGLSGQGRGYTF
CDR3nt: TGTGCCAGCGGTCTTAGCGGGCAGGGGAGAGGCTACACCTTC
v_gene: TRBV27
d_gene: .
j_gene: TRBJ1-2
abundance: few

CDR3aa: CASSLGTSGRNEQFF
CDR3nt: TGTGCCAGCAGCTTAGGTACTAGCGGGAGGAATGAGCAGTTCTTC
v_gene: TRBV7-3
d_gene: TRBD2
j_gene: TRBJ2-1
abundance: .

CDR3aa: CASSIARGAYETQYF
CDR3nt: TGTGCCAGTAGTATAGCTCGGGGAGCTTACGAGACCCAGTACTTC
v_gene: TRBV19
d_gene: .
j_gene: TRBJ2-5
abundance: .

CDR3aa: CASTLFGAKLQETQYF
CDR3nt: TGTGCCAGCACCCTATTTGGGGCTAAGCTCCAAGAGACCCAGTACTTC
v_gene: TRBV2
d_gene: .
j_gene: TRBJ2-5
abundance: .

CDR3aa: CASSPTGTGRKAQYF
CDR3nt: TGTGCCAGCAGCCCAACCGGGACAGGGAGAAAGGCCCAGTACTTC
v_gene: TRBV6-5
d_gene: TRBD1
j_gene: TRBJ2-5
abundance: .

CDR3aa: CASSLGEVGNSPLHF
CDR3nt: TGTGCCAGCAGCTTAGGAGAGGTTGGGAATTCACCCCTCCACTTT
v_gene: TRBV13
d_gene: .
j_gene: TRBJ1-6
abundance: few

CDR3aa: CASSFSRGVGEQFF
CDR3nt: TGTGCCAGCAGTTTCTCTCGGGGGGTTGGTGAGCAGTTCTTC
v_gene: TRBV27
d_gene: TRBD2
j_gene: TRBJ2-1
abundance: .

CDR3aa: CASSPGRDTDSYEQYF
CDR3nt: TGTGCCAGCAGTCCTGGTCGGGACACGGATTCCTACGAGCAGTACTTC
v_gene: TRBV27
d_gene: .
j_gene: TRBJ2-7
abundance: once

CDR3aa: CAISESVATATYEQYF
CDR3nt: TGTGCCATCAGTGAGTCGGTCGCGACAGCCACCTACGAGCAGTACTTC
v_gene: TRBV10-3
d_gene: .
j_gene: TRBJ2-7
abundance: .

CDR3aa: CASSYPGSGNQPQHF
CDR3nt: TGTGCCAGCAGTTATCCCGGGTCTGGAAATCAGCCCCAGCATTTT
v_gene: TRBV6-6
d_gene: .
j_gene: TRBJ1-5
abundance: .

CDR3aa: CASSLVSRGTTDTQYF
CDR3nt: TGTGCCAGCAGCTTAGTGTCGCGGGGGACCACAGATACGCAGTATTTT
v_gene: TRBV7-8
d_gene: TRBD2
j_gene: TRBJ2-3
abundance: .

CDR3aa: CASSLDSGSNSPLHF
CDR3nt: TGTGCCAGCAGCTTAGATTCAGGTTCCAATTCACCCCTCCACTTT
v_gene: TRBV7-2
d_gene: .
j_gene: TRBJ1-6
abundance: few

CDR3aa: CASSPTPGRSSYNEQFF
CDR3nt: TGTGCCAGCAGCCCCACACCGGGGAGGAGCTCCTACAATGAGCAGTTCTTC
v_gene: TRBV7-9
d_gene: .
j_gene: TRBJ2-1
abundance: .

CDR3aa: CASSESLAGGTDTQYF
CDR3nt: TGTGCCAGCAGTGAATCCCTAGCGGGAGGCACAGATACGCAGTATTTT
v_gene: TRBV6-1
d_gene: TRBD2
j_gene: TRBJ2-3
abundance: few

CDR3aa: CASSLRGTTNEKLFF
CDR3nt: TGTGCCAGCAGCTTGCGGGGCACAACTAATGAAAAACTGTTTTTT
v_gene: TRBV7-8
d_gene: .
j_gene: TRBJ1-4
abundance: .

CDR3aa: CTSSQVAERDPLRRTDTQYF
CDR3nt: TGCACCAGCAGCCAAGTAGCGGAGAGAGATCCCTTGAGGAGGACAGATACGCAGTATTTT
v_gene: TRBV1
d_gene: .
j_gene: TRBJ2-3
abundance: .

CDR3aa: CASSLASGRETQYF
CDR3nt: TGTGCCAGCAGCTTAGCGTCAGGGAGGGAGACCCAGTACTTC
v_gene: TRBV7-2
d_gene: .
j_gene: TRBJ2-5
abundance: .

CDR3aa: CASSPSAGTRSPLHF
CDR3nt: TGTGCCAGCAGCCCTTCAGCCGGGACACGATCACCCCTCCACTTT
v_gene: TRBV9
d_gene: .
j_gene: TRBJ1-6
abundance: .

CDR3aa: CASSQEGSQSGNTIYF
CDR3nt: TGTGCCAGCAGCCAAGAGGGCAGCCAGTCTGGAAACACCATATATTTT
v_gene: TRBV4-2
d_gene: .
j_gene: TRBJ1-3
abundance: .

CDR3aa: CASRATGNEQFF
CDR3nt: TGTGCCAGCAGGGCGACAGGGAATGAGCAGTTCTTC
v_gene: TRBV6-5
d_gene: TRBD1
j_gene: TRBJ2-1
abundance: .

CDR3aa: CASSTSGWGVNQPQHF
CDR3nt: TGTGCCAGCAGCACCTCCGGTTGGGGCGTGAATCAGCCCCAGCATTTT
v_gene: TRBV28
d_gene: .
j_gene: TRBJ1-5
abundance: .

CDR3aa: CASSFGGTAYNEQFF
CDR3nt: TGTGCCAGCAGCTTTGGGGGGACGGCCTACAATGAGCAGTTCTTC
v_gene: TRBV7-9
d_gene: .
j_gene: TRBJ2-1
abundance: .

CDR3aa: CASSLKYSLAGGIEQYF
CDR3nt: TGTGCCAGCAGTCTCAAGTACAGTCTAGCGGGAGGAATCGAGCAGTACTTC
v_gene: TRBV27
d_gene: TRBD2
j_gene: TRBJ2-7
abundance: few

CDR3aa: CASSPGTLSNQPQHF
CDR3nt: TGTGCCAGCAGCCCCGGGACACTAAGCAATCAGCCCCAGCATTTT
v_gene: TRBV9
d_gene: .
j_gene: TRBJ1-5
abundance: once

CDR3aa: CSARQASSGNTIYF
CDR3nt: TGCAGCGCCAGACAGGCCAGCTCTGGAAACACCATATATTTT
v_gene: TRBV29-1
d_gene: .
j_gene: TRBJ1-3
abundance: once

CDR3aa: CASSWKRDMSYEQYF
CDR3nt: TGTGCCAGCAGCTGGAAGCGGGACATGTCCTACGAGCAGTACTTC
v_gene: TRBV7-8
d_gene: .
j_gene: TRBJ2-7
abundance: once

CDR3aa: CSSSPLRGTNTEAFF
CDR3nt: TGTTCCAGCAGCCCCCTCAGGGGAACGAACACTGAAGCTTTCTTT
v_gene: TRBV7-9
d_gene: .
j_gene: TRBJ1-1
abundance: .

CDR3aa: CASSQYTGGDSPLHF
CDR3nt: TGTGCCAGCAGTCAATACACAGGGGGCGATTCACCCCTCCACTTT
v_gene: TRBV28
d_gene: TRBD1
j_gene: TRBJ1-6
abundance: .

CDR3aa: CASSPGTSGYYEQYF
CDR3nt: TGTGCCAGCAGTCCAGGGACTAGCGGATACTACGAGCAGTACTTC
v_gene: TRBV6-6
d_gene: TRBD2
j_gene: TRBJ2-7
abundance: many

CDR3aa: CASSVTGYGYTF
CDR3nt: TGTGCCAGCAGCGTAACAGGGTATGGCTACACCTTC
v_gene: TRBV9
d_gene: .
j_gene: TRBJ1-2
abundance: .

CDR3aa: CASSPSGQGAGEQYF
CDR3nt: TGTGCCAGCTCACCATCTGGACAGGGGGCCGGCGAGCAGTACTTC
v_gene: TRBV18
d_gene: TRBD1
j_gene: TRBJ2-7
abundance: .

CDR3aa: CASSESTGQGKNEQFF
CDR3nt: TGCGCCAGCAGTGAGTCGACGGGACAGGGGAAGAATGAGCAGTTCTTC
v_gene: TRBV10-1
d_gene: TRBD1
j_gene: TRBJ2-1
abundance: .

CDR3aa: CASSIGGGPQETQYF
CDR3nt: TGTGCCAGTAGTATAGGGGGGGGACCCCAAGAGACCCAGTACTTC
v_gene: TRBV19
d_gene: TRBD2
j_gene: TRBJ2-5
abundance: .

CDR3aa: CASSPGTSSHEQFF
CDR3nt: TGTGCCAGCAGCCCCGGGACTAGCAGCCATGAGCAGTTCTTC
v_gene: TRBV9
d_gene: TRBD2
j_gene: TRBJ2-1
abundance: .

CDR3aa: CASSGESYEQYF
CDR3nt: TGTGCCAGCAGTGGGGAGTCCTACGAGCAGTACTTC
v_gene: TRBV27
d_gene: .
j_gene: TRBJ2-7
abundance: .

CDR3aa: CASSPRADEQFF
CDR3nt: TGCGCCAGCAGCCCCAGAGCGGATGAGCAGTTCTTC
v_gene: TRBV5-1
d_gene: .
j_gene: TRBJ2-1
abundance: .

CDR3aa: CASSEESIAGVSYNEQFF
CDR3nt: TGTGCCAGCAGTGAGGAGTCAATAGCGGGAGTATCCTACAATGAGCAGTTCTTC
v_gene: TRBV2
d_gene: TRBD2
j_gene: TRBJ2-1
abundance: .

CDR3aa: CASSPTGTVGYTF
CDR3nt: TGTGCCAGTTCACCTACAGGAACGGTAGGCTACACCTTC
v_gene: TRBV19
d_gene: .
j_gene: TRBJ1-2
abundance: .

CDR3aa: CASRRAGAHEKLFF
CDR3nt: TGTGCCAGTAGACGAGCAGGGGCGCATGAAAAACTGTTTTTT
v_gene: TRBV6-1
d_gene: .
j_gene: TRBJ1-4
abundance: .

CDR3aa: CASSFTRGTPKQELFF
CDR3nt: TGCGCCAGCAGCTTTACGAGGGGGACCCCGAAGCAGGAGCTGTTTTTT
v_gene: TRBV5-1
d_gene: .
j_gene: TRBJ2-2
abundance: .

CDR3aa: CASSIGVPAGNYGYTF
CDR3nt: TGTGCCAGTAGTATAGGGGTCCCGGCGGGGAACTATGGCTACACCTTC
v_gene: TRBV19
d_gene: .
j_gene: TRBJ1-2
abundance: .